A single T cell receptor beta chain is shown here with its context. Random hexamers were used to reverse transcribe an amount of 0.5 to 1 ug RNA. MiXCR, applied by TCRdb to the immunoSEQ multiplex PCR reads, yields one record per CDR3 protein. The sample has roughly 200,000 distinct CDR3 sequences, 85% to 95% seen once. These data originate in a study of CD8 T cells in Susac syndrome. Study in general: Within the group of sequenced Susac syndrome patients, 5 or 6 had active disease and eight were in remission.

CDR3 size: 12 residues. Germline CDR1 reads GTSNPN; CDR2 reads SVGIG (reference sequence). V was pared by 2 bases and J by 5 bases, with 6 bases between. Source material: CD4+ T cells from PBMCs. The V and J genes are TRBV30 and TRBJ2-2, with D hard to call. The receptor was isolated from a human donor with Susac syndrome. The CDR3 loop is CAWSPRTGELFF. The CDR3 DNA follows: TGTGCCTGGAGTCCTAGGACCGGGGAGCTGTTTTTT.